This T cell receptor (beta chain) is from a study of blood T cell repertoires in COVID-19. In the study overall: Nucleic acid was either cDNA or gDNA, and it came from T cells, B-cell-depleted T cells, or PBMCs.

The CDR3 consists of 16 residues. V dropped 6 bases and J dropped 5; count of bases not matched to a gene: 14. Germline CDR1 reads KGHSH; CDR2 reads LQKENI. Original methodology: Amplifying reference gene primers gave estimates of nucleated cell counts. Sequenced by immunoSEQ multiplex PCR; TCRdb stores in-frame clones only, minus some. V and J calls and clone size are copied from that table; D and trimming were computed from the DNA. The table includes a few hundred thousand clones, 70% to 90% detected once. Sequenced input: peripheral blood. This receptor was identified in a woman aged 60 to 75 with COVID-19, enrolled during active disease. This chain uses TRBV18 with TRBJ1-2; 8 nucleotides align to TRBD1. The CDR3 loop reads CASSPRSRDRIYGYTF. The CDR3 region has the DNA TGTGCCAGCTCCCCCCGATCCCGGGACAGGATATATGGCTACACCTTC.